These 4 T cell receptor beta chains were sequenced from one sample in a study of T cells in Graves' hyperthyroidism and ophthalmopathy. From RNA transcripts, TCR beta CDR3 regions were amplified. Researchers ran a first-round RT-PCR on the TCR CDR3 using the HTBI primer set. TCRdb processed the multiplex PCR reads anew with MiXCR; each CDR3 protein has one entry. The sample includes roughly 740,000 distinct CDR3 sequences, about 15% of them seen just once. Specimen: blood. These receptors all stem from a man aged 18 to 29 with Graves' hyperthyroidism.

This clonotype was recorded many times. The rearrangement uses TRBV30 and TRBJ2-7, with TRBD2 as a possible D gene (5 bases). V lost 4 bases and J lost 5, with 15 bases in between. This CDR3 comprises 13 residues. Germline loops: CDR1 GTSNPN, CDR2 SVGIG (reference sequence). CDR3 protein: CAWKKLESDEQYF. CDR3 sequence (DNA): TGTGCCTGGAAGAAACTAGAATCTGACGAGCAGTACTTC.

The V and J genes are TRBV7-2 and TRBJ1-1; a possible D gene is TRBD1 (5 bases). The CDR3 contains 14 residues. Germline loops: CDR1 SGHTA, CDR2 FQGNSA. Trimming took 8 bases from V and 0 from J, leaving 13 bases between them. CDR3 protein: CASPGGGLNTEAFF. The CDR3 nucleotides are TGTGCCAGCCCCGGCGGGGGACTGAACACTGAAGCTTTCTTT. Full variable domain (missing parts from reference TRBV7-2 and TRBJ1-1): GAGVSQSPSNKVTEKGKDVELRCDPISGHTALYWYRQSLGQGLEFLIYFQGNSAPDKSGLPSDRFSAERTGGSVSTLTIQRTQQEDSAVYLCASPGGGLNTEAFFGQGTRLTVV.

The CDR3 coding sequence is TGTGCCAGCAGTATCCCGGGACTAGCGGGATCGAGGAACAATGAGCAGTTCTTC. It codes for CASSIPGLAGSRNNEQFF. J is TRBJ2-1 and V is TRBV25-1, with 13 nucleotides matching TRBD2. Unmatched junction bases numbered 12, after V lost 5 bases and J lost 5 bases. Germline V gives CDR1 MGHDK, CDR2 SYGVNS. This CDR3 has 18 amino acids.

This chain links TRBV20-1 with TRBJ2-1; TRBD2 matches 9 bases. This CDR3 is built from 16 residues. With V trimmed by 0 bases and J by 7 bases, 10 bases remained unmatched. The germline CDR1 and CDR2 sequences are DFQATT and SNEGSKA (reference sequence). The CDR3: CSARDLRLAVQNEQFF. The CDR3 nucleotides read TGCAGTGCTAGAGATCTTAGACTAGCGGTACAGAATGAGCAGTTCTTC.